This is a list of T cell receptor beta chains from one sample in a study of cytomegalovirus exposure and HLA in healthy donors. Sequencing was performed with immunoSEQ multiplex PCR; in TCRdb, only in-frame clones are kept and a portion is missing. The profile shows some 200,000 clones, 55% to 75% of them singletons. The source material was PBMCs. The receptors derive from a man in his forties in good health and CMV-seropositive. Both conserved end residues are part of each CDR3. Fields, in order: J gene, D gene, CDR3 length, V gene, clone size, CDR3 protein, CDR3 DNA. The D gene is left open where the match is weak. Clone size appears in some rows only: once, few, many, or a class for an expanded clone.

j_call: TRBJ1-1
d_call: TRBD1
cdr3_length: 15
v_call: TRBV6-5
clone_size: .
cdr3_aa: CASSYGGTGGTEAFF
cdr3_nt: TGTGCCAGCAGTTACGGGGGGACAGGGGGCACTGAAGCTTTCTTT

j_call: TRBJ2-1
d_call: TRBD2
cdr3_length: 15
v_call: TRBV9
clone_size: .
cdr3_aa: CASSVGLAGGNEQFF
cdr3_nt: TGTGCCAGCAGCGTAGGTCTAGCGGGGGGCAATGAGCAGTTCTTC

j_call: TRBJ1-2
d_call: .
cdr3_length: 14
v_call: TRBV2
clone_size: .
cdr3_aa: CANRSTALGYGYTF
cdr3_nt: TGTGCCAACCGCTCGACAGCTTTGGGCTATGGCTACACCTTC

j_call: TRBJ2-7
d_call: .
cdr3_length: 17
v_call: TRBV4-2
clone_size: few
cdr3_aa: CASSQDFGSRRTYEQYF
cdr3_nt: TGTGCCAGCAGCCAAGATTTTGGGAGTCGGCGGACCTACGAGCAGTACTTC

j_call: TRBJ2-3
d_call: .
cdr3_length: 15
v_call: TRBV7-9
clone_size: .
cdr3_aa: CASTSITSSTDTQYF
cdr3_nt: TGTGCCAGCACCTCCATTACATCCTCCACAGATACGCAGTATTTT

j_call: TRBJ2-5
d_call: TRBD2
cdr3_length: 15
v_call: TRBV7-7
clone_size: .
cdr3_aa: CASSAVAGGKETQYF
cdr3_nt: TGTGCCAGCAGCGCCGTAGCGGGGGGAAAAGAGACCCAGTACTTC

j_call: TRBJ1-1
d_call: TRBD1
cdr3_length: 15
v_call: TRBV6-1
clone_size: .
cdr3_aa: CASSPQGQGYTEAFF
cdr3_nt: TGTGCCAGCAGTCCCCAGGGACAGGGATACACTGAAGCTTTCTTT

j_call: TRBJ2-5
d_call: TRBD2
cdr3_length: 16
v_call: TRBV5-1
clone_size: .
cdr3_aa: CASSWGTSGGAETQYF
cdr3_nt: TGCGCCAGCAGCTGGGGGACTAGCGGGGGGGCCGAGACCCAGTACTTC

j_call: TRBJ2-7
d_call: .
cdr3_length: 13
v_call: TRBV21-1
clone_size: once
cdr3_aa: CASSTTHTYEQYF
cdr3_nt: TGTGCCAGCAGCACAACTCATACCTACGAGCAGTACTTC

j_call: TRBJ1-5
d_call: TRBD1
cdr3_length: 14
v_call: TRBV28
clone_size: few
cdr3_aa: CASADRAGNQPQHF
cdr3_nt: TGTGCCAGCGCGGACAGGGCGGGCAATCAGCCCCAGCATTTT

j_call: TRBJ1-1
d_call: .
cdr3_length: 10
v_call: TRBV25-1
clone_size: once
cdr3_aa: CASHTLNSFF
cdr3_nt: TGTGCCAGCCATACCTTAAACTCTTTCTTT

j_call: TRBJ2-2
d_call: .
cdr3_length: 17
v_call: TRBV7-8
clone_size: few
cdr3_aa: CASSSMQGLADTGELFF
cdr3_nt: TGTGCCAGCAGCTCAATGCAGGGGCTAGCGGACACCGGGGAGCTGTTTTTT

j_call: TRBJ2-7
d_call: .
cdr3_length: 13
v_call: TRBV29-1
clone_size: .
cdr3_aa: CSGLTGTNDEQYF
cdr3_nt: TGCAGCGGCCTAACAGGGACCAATGACGAGCAGTACTTC

j_call: TRBJ1-1
d_call: .
cdr3_length: 12
v_call: TRBV5-1
clone_size: .
cdr3_aa: CASSPGLREAFF
cdr3_nt: TGCGCCAGCAGCCCTGGCCTGAGGGAAGCTTTCTTT

j_call: TRBJ2-3
d_call: TRBD2
cdr3_length: 15
v_call: TRBV11-2
clone_size: few
cdr3_aa: CASSLDGGASDTQYF
cdr3_nt: TGTGCCAGCAGCTTAGACGGGGGGGCCTCAGATACGCAGTATTTT

j_call: TRBJ2-7
d_call: TRBD2
cdr3_length: 15
v_call: TRBV6-1
clone_size: many
cdr3_aa: CASSEMASGNYEQYF
cdr3_nt: TGTGCCAGCAGTGAAATGGCTAGCGGAAACTACGAGCAGTACTTC